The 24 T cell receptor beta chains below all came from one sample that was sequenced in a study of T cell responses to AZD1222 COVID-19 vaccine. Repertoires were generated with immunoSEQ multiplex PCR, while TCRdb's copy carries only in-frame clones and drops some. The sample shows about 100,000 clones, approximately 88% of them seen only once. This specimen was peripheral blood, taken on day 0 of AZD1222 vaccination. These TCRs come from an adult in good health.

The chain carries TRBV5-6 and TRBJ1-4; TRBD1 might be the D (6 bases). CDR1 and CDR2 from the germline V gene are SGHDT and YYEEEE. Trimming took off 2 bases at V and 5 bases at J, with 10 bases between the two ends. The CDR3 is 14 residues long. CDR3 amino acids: CASSFGTLNEKLFF. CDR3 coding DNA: TGTGCCAGCAGCTTTGGGACACTAAATGAAAAACTGTTTTTT.

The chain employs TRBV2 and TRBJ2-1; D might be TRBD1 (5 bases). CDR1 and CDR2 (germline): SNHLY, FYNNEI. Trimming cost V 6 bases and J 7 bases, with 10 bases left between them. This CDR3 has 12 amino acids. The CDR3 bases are TGTGCCAGCAGAAGGGGCCGGAATGAGCAGTTCTTC. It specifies CASRRGRNEQFF.

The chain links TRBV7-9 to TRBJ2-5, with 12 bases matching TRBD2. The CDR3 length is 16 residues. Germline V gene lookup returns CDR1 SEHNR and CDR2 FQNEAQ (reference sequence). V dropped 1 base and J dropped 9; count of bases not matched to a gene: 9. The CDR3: CASSLGLAGAPVAQYF. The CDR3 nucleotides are TGTGCCAGCAGCTTAGGACTAGCGGGAGCGCCAGTGGCCCAGTACTTC.

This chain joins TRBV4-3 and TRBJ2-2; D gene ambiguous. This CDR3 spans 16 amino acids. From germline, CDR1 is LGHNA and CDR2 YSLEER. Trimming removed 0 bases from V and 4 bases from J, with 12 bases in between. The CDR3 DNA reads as TGCGCCAGCAGCCAAGAAATAGCAACGGCCACCGGGGAGCTGTTTTTT. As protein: CASSQEIATATGELFF.

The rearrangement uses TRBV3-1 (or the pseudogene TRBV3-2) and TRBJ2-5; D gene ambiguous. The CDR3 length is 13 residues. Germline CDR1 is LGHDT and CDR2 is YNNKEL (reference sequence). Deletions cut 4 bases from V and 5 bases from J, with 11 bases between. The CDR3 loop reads CASSPTMEETQYF. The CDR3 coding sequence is TGTGCCAGCAGCCCGACAATGGAGGAGACCCAGTACTTC.

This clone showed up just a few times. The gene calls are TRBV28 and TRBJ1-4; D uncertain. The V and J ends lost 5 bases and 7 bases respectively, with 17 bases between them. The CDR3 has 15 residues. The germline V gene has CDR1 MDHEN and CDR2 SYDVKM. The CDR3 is CASSPPRDGFEKLFF. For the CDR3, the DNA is TGTGCCAGCAGTCCCCCACGGGATGGGTTTGAAAAACTGTTTTTT.

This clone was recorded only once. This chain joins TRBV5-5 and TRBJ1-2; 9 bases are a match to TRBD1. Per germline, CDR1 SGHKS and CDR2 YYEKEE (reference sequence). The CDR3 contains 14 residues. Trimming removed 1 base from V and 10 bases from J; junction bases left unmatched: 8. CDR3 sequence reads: CASSLSTGGEVYTF. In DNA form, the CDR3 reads TGTGCCAGCAGCTTGAGTACAGGGGGCGAAGTCTACACCTTC. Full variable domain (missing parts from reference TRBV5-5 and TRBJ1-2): DAGVTQSPTHLIKTRGQQVTLRCSPISGHKSVSWYQQVLGQGPQFIFQYYEKEERGRGNFPDRFSARQFPNYSSELNVNALLLGDSALYLCASSLSTGGEVYTFGSGTRLTVV.

The CDR3 nucleotides read TGTGCCAGTAGTATTTTAGGAGGGGGCTTTTATCAGCCCCAGCATTTT. This gives the protein CASSILGGGFYQPQHF. The chain recombines TRBV19 with TRBJ1-5; 7 bases are a match to TRBD1. Per germline, CDR1 LNHDA and CDR2 SQIVND (reference sequence). The V and J ends lost 3 bases and 5 bases, in that order; junction bases with no gene match: 10. The CDR3 runs to 16 residues. Using reference TRBV19 and TRBJ1-5 for the parts outside the CDR3, the full variable domain is DGGITQSPKYLFRKEGQNVTLSCEQNLNHDAMYWYRQDPGQGLRLIYYSQIVNDFQKGDIAEGYSVSREKKESFPLTVTSAQKNPTAFYLCASSILGGGFYQPQHFGDGTRLSIL.

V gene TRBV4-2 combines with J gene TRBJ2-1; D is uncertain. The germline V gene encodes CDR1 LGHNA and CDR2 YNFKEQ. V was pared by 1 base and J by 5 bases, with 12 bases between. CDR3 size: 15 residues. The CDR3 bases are TGTGCCAGCAGCCAAGGGACCGCTTCGGACAATGAGCAGTTCTTC. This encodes CASSQGTASDNEQFF.

CDR3 coding DNA: TGTGCCAGCAGCGAACCCGACAGGACCTATGGCTACACCTTC. This translates into CASSEPDRTYGYTF. The V gene is TRBV25-1, the J gene TRBJ1-2; TRBD1 is a possible D gene (6 bases). This CDR3 contains 14 residues. Germline V lookup: CDR1 MGHDK, CDR2 SYGVNS. V shed 6 bases and J shed 4 bases, with 15 bases lying between them.

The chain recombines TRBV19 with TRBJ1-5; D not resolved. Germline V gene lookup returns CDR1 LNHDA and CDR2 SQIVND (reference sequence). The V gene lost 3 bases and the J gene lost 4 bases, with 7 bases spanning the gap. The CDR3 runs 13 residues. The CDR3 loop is CASSISMNQPQHF. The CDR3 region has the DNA TGTGCCAGTAGTATTAGTATGAATCAGCCCCAGCATTTT.

The CDR3 coding sequence is TGCAGCGTTGATGTAGGGGGCTTAACCCACTACACCTTC. Protein product: CSVDVGGLTHYTF. The chain combines TRBV29-1 with TRBJ1-2; 7 positions agree with TRBD1. CDR3 length: 13 amino acids. Germline trimming cut 3 bases from V and 10 bases from J; bases unmatched to any gene: 11. Germline CDR1 SQVTM, CDR2 ANQGSEA.

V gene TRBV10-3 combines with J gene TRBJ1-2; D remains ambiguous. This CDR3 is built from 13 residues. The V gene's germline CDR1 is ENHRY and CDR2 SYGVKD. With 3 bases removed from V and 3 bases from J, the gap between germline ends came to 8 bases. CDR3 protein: CAISDGEDYGYTF. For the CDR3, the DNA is TGTGCCATCAGTGACGGGGAGGACTATGGCTACACCTTC.

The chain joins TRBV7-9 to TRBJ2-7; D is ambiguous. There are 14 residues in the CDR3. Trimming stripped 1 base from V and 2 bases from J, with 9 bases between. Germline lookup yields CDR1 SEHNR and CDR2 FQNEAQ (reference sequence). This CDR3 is CASSLDRAPYEQYF. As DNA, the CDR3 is TGTGCCAGCAGCTTAGACCGGGCCCCCTACGAGCAGTACTTC.

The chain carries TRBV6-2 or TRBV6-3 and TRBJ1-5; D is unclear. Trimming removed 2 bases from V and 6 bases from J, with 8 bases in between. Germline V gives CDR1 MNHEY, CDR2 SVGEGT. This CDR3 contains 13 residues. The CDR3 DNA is TGTGCCAGCAGTTACCATTCGGGTCAGCCCCAGCATTTT. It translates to CASSYHSGQPQHF.

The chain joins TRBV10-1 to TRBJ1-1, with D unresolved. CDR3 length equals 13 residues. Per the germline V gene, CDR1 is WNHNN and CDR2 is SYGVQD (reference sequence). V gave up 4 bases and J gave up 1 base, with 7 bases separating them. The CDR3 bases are TGCGCCAGCAGTGGTGGGCCGAACACTGAAGCTTTCTTT. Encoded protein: CASSGGPNTEAFF.

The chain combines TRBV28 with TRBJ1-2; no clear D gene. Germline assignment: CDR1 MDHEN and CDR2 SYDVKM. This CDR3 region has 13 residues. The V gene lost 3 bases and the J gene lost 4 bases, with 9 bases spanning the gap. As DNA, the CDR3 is TGTGCCAGCAGTTTCTTAGATAGCTATGGCTACACCTTC. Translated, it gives CASSFLDSYGYTF.

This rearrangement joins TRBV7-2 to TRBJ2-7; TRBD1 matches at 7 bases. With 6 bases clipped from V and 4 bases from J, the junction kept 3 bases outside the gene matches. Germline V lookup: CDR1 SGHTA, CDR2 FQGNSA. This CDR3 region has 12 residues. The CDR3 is CASRQQGYEQYF. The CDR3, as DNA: TGTGCCAGCAGGCAACAGGGGTACGAGCAGTACTTC.

CDR3 in amino acids: CASSTRSPTDTQYF. In DNA, the CDR3 is TGTGCCAGCAGCACCCGCTCACCCACAGATACGCAGTATTTT. The V and J genes are TRBV13 and TRBJ2-3; D is ambiguous. Trimming removed 5 bases from V and 2 bases from J, with 11 bases in between. The CDR3 extends over 14 amino acids. From germline, CDR1 is PRHDT and CDR2 FYEKMQ (reference sequence).

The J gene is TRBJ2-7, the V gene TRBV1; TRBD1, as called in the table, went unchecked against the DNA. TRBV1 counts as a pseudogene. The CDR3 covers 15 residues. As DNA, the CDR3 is TGCACCAGCAGCCCCCGGACAGGGGGACCCTACGAGCAGTACTTC. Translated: CTSSPRTGGPYEQYF.

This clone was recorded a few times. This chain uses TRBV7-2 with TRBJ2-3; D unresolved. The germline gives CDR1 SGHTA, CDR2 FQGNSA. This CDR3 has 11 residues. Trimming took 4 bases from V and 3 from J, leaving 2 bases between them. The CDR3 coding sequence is TGTGCCAGCAGCTATACAGATACGCAGTATTTT. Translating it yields CASSYTDTQYF.

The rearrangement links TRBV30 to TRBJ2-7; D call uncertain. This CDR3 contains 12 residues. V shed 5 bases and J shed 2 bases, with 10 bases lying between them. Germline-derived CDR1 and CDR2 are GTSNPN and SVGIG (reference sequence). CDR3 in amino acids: CAWGFYTYEQYF. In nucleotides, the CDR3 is TGTGCCTGGGGATTTTATACCTACGAGCAGTACTTC.

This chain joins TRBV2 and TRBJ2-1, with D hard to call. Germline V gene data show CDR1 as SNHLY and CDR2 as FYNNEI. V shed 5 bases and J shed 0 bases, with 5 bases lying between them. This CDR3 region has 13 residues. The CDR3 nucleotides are TGTGCCAGCAGTCCAAGCTCCTACAATGAGCAGTTCTTC. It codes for CASSPSSYNEQFF.

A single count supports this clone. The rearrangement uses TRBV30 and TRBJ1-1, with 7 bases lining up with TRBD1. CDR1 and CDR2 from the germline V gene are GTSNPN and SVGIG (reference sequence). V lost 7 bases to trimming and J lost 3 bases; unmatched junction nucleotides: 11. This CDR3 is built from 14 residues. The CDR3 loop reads CASYLGGWYTEAFF. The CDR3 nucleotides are TGTGCCTCGTACTTAGGGGGCTGGTACACTGAAGCTTTCTTT.